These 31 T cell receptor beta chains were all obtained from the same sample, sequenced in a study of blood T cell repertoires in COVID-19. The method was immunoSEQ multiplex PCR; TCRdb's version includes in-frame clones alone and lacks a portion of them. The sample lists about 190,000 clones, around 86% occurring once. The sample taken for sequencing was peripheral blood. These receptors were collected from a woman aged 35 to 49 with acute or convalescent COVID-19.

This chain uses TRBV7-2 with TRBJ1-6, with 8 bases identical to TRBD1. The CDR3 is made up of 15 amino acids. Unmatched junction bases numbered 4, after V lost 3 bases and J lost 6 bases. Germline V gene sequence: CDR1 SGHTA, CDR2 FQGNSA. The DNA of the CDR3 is TGTGCCAGCAGCTTGAACAGGGGGGGTAATTCACCCCTCCACTTT. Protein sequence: CASSLNRGGNSPLHF.

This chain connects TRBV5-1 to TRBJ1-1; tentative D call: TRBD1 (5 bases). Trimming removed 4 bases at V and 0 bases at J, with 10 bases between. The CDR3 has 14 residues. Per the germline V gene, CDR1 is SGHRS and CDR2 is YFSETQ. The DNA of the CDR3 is TGCGCCAGCAGCATCAGGGCAATGAACACTGAAGCTTTCTTT. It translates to CASSIRAMNTEAFF.

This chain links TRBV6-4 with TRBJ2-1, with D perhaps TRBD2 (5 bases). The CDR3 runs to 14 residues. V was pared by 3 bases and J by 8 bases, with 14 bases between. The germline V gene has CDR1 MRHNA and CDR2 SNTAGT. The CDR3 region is CASSEDSSKDEQFF. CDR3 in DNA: TGTGCCAGCAGTGAGGACTCCTCTAAAGATGAGCAGTTCTTC.

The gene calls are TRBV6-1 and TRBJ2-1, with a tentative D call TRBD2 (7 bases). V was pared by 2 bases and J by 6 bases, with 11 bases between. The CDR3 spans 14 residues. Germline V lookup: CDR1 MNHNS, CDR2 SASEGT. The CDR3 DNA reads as TGTGCCAGCAGTGAATTCGGGGGGCCCAATGAGCAGTTCTTC. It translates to CASSEFGGPNEQFF.

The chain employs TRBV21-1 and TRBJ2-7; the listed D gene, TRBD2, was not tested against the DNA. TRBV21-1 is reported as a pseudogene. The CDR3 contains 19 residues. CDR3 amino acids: CASSKGVGTSGSGSYEQYF. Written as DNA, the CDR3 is TGTGCCAGCAGCAAAGGGGTCGGGACTAGTGGAAGTGGCTCCTACGAGCAGTACTTC.

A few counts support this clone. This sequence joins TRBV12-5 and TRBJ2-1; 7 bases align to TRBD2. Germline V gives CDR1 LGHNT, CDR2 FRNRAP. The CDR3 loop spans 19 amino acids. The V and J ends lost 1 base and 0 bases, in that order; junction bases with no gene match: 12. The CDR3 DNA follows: TGTGCTAGTGGTTTGGACCAAGGGAGGGCTCAAAGCTCCTACAATGAGCAGTTCTTC. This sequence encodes CASGLDQGRAQSSYNEQFF.

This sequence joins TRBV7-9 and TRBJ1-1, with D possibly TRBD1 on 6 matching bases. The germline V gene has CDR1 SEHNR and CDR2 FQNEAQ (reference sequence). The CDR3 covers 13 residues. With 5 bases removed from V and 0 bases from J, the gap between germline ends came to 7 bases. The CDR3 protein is CASSRDMNTEAFF. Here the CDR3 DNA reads TGTGCCAGCAGCCGGGACATGAACACTGAAGCTTTCTTT.

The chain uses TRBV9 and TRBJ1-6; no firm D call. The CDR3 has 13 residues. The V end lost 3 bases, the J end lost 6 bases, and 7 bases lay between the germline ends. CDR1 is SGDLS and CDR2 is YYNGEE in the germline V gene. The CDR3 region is CASSERVNSPLHF. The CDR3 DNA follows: TGTGCCAGCAGCGAGCGGGTTAATTCACCCCTCCACTTT.

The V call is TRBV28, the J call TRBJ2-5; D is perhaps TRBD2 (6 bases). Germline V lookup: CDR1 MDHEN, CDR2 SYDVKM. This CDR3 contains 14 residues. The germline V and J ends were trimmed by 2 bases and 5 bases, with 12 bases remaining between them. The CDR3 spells CASSLGGREETQYF. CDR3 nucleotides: TGTGCCAGCAGTTTAGGCGGCCGGGAGGAGACCCAGTACTTC. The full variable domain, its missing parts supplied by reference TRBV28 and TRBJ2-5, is DVKVTQSSRYLVKRTGEKVFLECVQDMDHENMFWYRQDPGLGLRLIYFSYDVKMKEKGDIPEGYSVSREKKERFSLILESASTNQTSMYLCASSLGGREETQYFGPGTRLLVL.

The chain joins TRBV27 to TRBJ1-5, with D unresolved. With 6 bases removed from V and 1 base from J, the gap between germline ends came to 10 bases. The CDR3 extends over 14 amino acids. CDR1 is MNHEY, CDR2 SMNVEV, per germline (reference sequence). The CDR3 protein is CASSYLGSNQPQHF. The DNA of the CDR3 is TGTGCCAGCAGCTACCTCGGGAGCAATCAGCCCCAGCATTTT.

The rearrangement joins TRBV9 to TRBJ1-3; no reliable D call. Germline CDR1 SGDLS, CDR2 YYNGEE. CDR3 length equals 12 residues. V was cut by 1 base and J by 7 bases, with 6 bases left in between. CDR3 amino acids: CASSVNANTIYF. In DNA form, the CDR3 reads TGTGCCAGCAGCGTAAACGCGAACACCATATATTTT.

This CDR3 is CASRNPWTGNYEQYF. DNA for the CDR3: TGTGCCAGCAGAAATCCCTGGACAGGGAACTACGAGCAGTACTTC. V and J are TRBV28 and TRBJ2-7; TRBD1 matches 8 bases. V shed 6 bases, J shed 3 bases, and the junction held 10 bases outside the gene matches. Germline loops: CDR1 MDHEN, CDR2 SYDVKM. The length of the CDR3 is 15 residues.

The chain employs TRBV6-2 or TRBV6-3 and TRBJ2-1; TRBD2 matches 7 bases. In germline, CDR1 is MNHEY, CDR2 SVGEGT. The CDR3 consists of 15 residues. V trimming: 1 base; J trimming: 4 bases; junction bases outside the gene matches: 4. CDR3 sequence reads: CASSYWGRGYNEQFF. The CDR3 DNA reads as TGTGCCAGCAGTTACTGGGGGAGGGGTTACAATGAGCAGTTCTTC.

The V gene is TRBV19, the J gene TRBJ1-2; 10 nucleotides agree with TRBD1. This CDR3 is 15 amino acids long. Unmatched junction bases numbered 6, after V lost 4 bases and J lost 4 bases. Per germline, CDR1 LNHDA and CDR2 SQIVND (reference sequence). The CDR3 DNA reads TGTGCCAGTAGTACCGCCGGGACAGGGGTCTATGGCTACACCTTC. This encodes CASSTAGTGVYGYTF. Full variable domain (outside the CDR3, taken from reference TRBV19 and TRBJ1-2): DGGITQSPKYLFRKEGQNVTLSCEQNLNHDAMYWYRQDPGQGLRLIYYSQIVNDFQKGDIAEGYSVSREKKESFPLTVTSAQKNPTAFYLCASSTAGTGVYGYTFGSGTRLTVV.

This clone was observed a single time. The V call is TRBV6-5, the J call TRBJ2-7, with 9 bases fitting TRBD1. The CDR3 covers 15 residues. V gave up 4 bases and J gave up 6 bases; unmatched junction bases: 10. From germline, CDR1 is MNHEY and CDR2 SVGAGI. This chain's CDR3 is CASSSIRDRAVEQYF. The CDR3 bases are TGTGCCAGCAGTTCGATCCGGGACAGGGCCGTCGAGCAGTACTTC.

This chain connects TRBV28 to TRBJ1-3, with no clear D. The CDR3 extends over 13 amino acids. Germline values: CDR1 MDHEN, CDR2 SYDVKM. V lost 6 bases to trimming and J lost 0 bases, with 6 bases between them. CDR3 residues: CASRQSSGNTIYF. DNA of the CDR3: TGTGCCAGCAGGCAGTCCTCTGGAAACACCATATATTTT.

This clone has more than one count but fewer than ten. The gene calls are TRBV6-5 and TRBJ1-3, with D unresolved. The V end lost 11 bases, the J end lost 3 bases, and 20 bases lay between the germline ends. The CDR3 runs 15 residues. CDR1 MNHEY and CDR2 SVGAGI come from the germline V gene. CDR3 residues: CAVASSGGRGNTIYF. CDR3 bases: TGTGCCGTGGCCTCATCTGGAGGTCGTGGAAACACCATATATTTT.

The CDR3 reads CASSDGTPTGELFF. The CDR3 nucleotides are TGTGCCAGCAGCGACGGGACACCCACCGGGGAGCTGTTTTTT. This sequence joins TRBV3-1 (or the pseudogene TRBV3-2) and TRBJ2-2; D is possibly TRBD1 (6 bases). Trimming removed 5 bases at V and 4 bases at J, with 11 bases between. The CDR3 extends over 14 amino acids. Germline V gene lookup returns CDR1 LGHDT and CDR2 YNNKEL (reference sequence).

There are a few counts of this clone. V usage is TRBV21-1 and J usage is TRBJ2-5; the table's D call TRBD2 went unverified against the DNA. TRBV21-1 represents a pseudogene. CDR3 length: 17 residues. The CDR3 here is CASSKETSGPFQETQYF. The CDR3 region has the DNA TGTGCCAGCAGCAAAGAAACTAGCGGGCCCTTTCAAGAGACCCAGTACTTC.

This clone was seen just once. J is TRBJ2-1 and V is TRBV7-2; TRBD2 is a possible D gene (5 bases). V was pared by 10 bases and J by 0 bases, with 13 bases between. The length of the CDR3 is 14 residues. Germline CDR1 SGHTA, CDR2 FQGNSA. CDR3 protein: CATGGLSSYNEQFF. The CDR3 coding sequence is TGTGCCACCGGAGGCTTGAGCTCCTACAATGAGCAGTTCTTC.

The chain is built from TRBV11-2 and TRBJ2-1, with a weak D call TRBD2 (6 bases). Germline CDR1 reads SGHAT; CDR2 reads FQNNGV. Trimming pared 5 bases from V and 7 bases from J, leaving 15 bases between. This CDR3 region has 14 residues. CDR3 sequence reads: CASSLGSNGNEQFF. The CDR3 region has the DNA TGTGCCAGCAGCCTCGGGAGTAATGGGAATGAGCAGTTCTTC.

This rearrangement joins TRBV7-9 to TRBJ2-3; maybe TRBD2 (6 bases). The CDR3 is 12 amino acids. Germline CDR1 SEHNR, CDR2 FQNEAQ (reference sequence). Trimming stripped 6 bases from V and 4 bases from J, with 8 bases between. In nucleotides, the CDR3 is TGTGCCAGCAGTTCGGGGGCAGATACGCAGTATTTT. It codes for CASSSGADTQYF. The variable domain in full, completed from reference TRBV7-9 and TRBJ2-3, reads DTGVSQNPRHKITKRGQNVTFRCDPISEHNRLYWYRQTLGQGPEFLTYFQNEAQLEKSRLLSDRFSAERPKGSFSTLEIQRTEQGDSAMYLCASSSGADTQYFGPGTRLTVL.

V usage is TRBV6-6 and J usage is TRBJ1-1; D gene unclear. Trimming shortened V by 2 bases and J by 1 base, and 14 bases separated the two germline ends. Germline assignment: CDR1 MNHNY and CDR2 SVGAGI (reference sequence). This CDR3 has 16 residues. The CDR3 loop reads CASSYVRLEGNTEAFF. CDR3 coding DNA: TGTGCCAGCAGTTACGTCAGGTTGGAGGGGAACACTGAAGCTTTCTTT.

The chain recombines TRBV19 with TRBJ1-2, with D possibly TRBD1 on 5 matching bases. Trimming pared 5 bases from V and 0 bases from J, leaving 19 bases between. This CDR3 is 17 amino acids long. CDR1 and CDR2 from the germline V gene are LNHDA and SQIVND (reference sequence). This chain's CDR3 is CASSFRQSASTNYGYTF. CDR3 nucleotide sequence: TGTGCCAGTAGTTTCCGACAGTCCGCCTCCACTAACTATGGCTACACCTTC.

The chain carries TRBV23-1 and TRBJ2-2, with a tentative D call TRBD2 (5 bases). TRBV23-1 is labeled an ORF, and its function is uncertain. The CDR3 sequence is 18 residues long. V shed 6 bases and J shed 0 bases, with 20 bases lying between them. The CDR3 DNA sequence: TGCGCCAGCAGCCCGGTGGAGGTTCTGCGGACGAACACCGGGGAGCTGTTTTTT. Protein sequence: CASSPVEVLRTNTGELFF.

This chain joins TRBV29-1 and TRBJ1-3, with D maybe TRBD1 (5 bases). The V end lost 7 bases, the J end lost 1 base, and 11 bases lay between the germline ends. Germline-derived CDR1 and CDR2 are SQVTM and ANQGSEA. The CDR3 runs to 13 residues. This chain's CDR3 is CSGRQTSGNTIYF. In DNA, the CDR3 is TGCAGCGGCAGACAGACTTCTGGAAACACCATATATTTT.

CDR3 region: CATGDGDEQFF. The CDR3 DNA sequence: TGTGCCACCGGCGACGGGGATGAGCAGTTCTTC. The J gene is TRBJ2-1, the V gene TRBV24-1; maybe TRBD2 (5 bases). CDR1 and CDR2 (germline): KGHDR, SFDVKD. Trimming removed 9 bases from V and 8 bases from J, with 10 bases in between. The CDR3 consists of 11 residues.

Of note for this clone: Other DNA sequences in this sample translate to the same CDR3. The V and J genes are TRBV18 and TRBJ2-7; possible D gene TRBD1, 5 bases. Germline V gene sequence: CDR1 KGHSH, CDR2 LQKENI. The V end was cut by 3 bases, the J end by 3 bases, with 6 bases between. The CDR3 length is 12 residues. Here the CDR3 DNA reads TGTGCCAGCTCACCTGACAGCTACGAGCAGTACTTC. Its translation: CASSPDSYEQYF.

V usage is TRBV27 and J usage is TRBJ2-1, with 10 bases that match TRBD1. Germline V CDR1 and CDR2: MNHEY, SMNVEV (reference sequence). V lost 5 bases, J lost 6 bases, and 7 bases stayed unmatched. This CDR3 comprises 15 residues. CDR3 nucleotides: TGTGCCAGCAGTCTACCGGGACAGGGGATCAATGAGCAGTTCTTC. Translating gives CASSLPGQGINEQFF.

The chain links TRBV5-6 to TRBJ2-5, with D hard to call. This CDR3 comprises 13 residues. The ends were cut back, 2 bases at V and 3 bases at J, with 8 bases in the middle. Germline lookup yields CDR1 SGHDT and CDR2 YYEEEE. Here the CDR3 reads CASSFNSEETQYF. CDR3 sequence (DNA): TGTGCCAGCAGCTTTAACTCCGAAGAGACCCAGTACTTC. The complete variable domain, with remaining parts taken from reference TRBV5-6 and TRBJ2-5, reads DAGVTQSPTHLIKTRGQQVTLRCSPKSGHDTVSWYQQALGQGPQFIFQYYEEEERQRGNFPDRFSGHQFPNYSSELNVNALLLGDSALYLCASSFNSEETQYFGPGTRLLVL.

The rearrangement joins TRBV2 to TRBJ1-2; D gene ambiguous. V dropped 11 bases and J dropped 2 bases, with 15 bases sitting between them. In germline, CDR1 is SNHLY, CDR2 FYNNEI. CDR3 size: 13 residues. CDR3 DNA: TGTGCCCGCCGAGGACTTGGCAACTATGGCTACACCTTC. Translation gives CARRGLGNYGYTF.